This TCR beta chain was retrieved from a study of shared clonotypes between healthy human individuals (dated by TCRdb to about 2020). With respect to the entire study: The cohort included three men and a couple of women between 18 and 49 years of age. For each donor, three plates each were used for CD4 naive and CD4 memory, two plates were used for CD8 naive, and one plate was used for CD8 memory. To estimate repertoire size and how much clonotype sharing occurs between individuals, the study deeply sequenced the blood TCR repertoires of five or six healthy adults. Libraries were prepared and TCR repertoires were sequenced by different laboratories using diverse techniques, in order to increase sequencing depth and limit assay-specific biases. Each donor's leukapheresis produced roughly between roughly 0.85 and 9.5 billion PBMCs. Study-level results and caveats: When a few donors were compared, the shared fraction of clonotypes was 5% to 6.5% for naive CD4, 3.5% for naive CD8, 2% to 2.5% for memory CD4, and roughly 0.43% for memory CD8. The small number of donors limited the genetic and exposure-history diversity represented. Larger estimated clonotype richness was generally found for naive subsets than for memory subsets. Higher generation probabilities were observed for clonotypes shared by all four sorted-subset donors than for non-shared clonotypes. Even with the large sequencing depth, rarefaction of the sorted-subset datasets indicated that sequencing was incomplete. Only blood was sampled, and tissue TCR repertoires likely differ from those in blood. Pairwise subsampling led to the expectation that sequencing depth would affect the degree of clonotype sharing among donors.

Using the deep immunoSEQ assay, TCR CDR3 regions were amplified from genomic DNA by multiplex PCR. Extracted genomic DNA from each cell subset was spread evenly across all wells of several immunoSEQ 96-well plates, with each plate serving as a replicate. For sorted subsets, each replicate PCR was loaded with approximately 190 ng genomic DNA, equivalent to 32,000 or so T cell genomes. Purified libraries were measured with a Qubit 3.0 fluorometer, size-checked on a Bioanalyzer 2100, and measured again with the KAPA Library Quantification kit. Each immunoSEQ 96-well plate was sequenced on its own single-read 150-cycle Illumina NextSeq 550 flow cell. The original pipeline was this. Because only junctional sequences without quality scores were contained in the immunoSEQ output, filtering matching that applied to full-length reads could not be performed. Sequences were annotated with PyIR, a Python wrapper for IgBLAST v1.9, and V/J genes and CDR3 were assigned using IMGT germline references. Reads were filtered out if the reads had weak V/J assignments (E-value above 1e-6), no CDR3, stop codons, out-of-frame junctions, or ambiguous translated residues. A V3J clonotype was defined by an identical inferred V gene, J gene, and CDR3 amino acid sequence. Percentage overlap between repertoires was computed as shared unique clonotypes divided by the size of the smaller repertoire. Repertoire richness was assessed with RTK rarefaction, the Chao1 estimator, and Recon v2.1 estimates of unobserved clonotypes. Generation probabilities for all TCRbeta clonotypes obtained by the gDNA method from four donors were computed using OLGA. TCRdb re-hosts the immuneACCESS table, in-frame sequences only. Its copies lack some clones; in the studies checked, an unresolved V gene accounts for under half of them, and the cause for the rest is not known. For V, J and clone size, that table is used; D and trimming come from the DNA. The sample table contains about 1.5 million clones; only one count was recorded for 96% of them. The ten largest clonotypes hold roughly 1.1% of the sample.

The donors were healthy, HIV-negative adults who had no recently reported acute infections or vaccinations. Every donor was a Caucasian adult living in Nashville, Tennessee, USA. Magnetic negative selection was used to enrich CD4+ T cells, after which naive cells were positively selected on CD45RA and the negative fraction became the memory subset. After blood collection by leukapheresis, PBMCs were isolated using Ficoll-Histopaque density gradient centrifugation and then cryopreserved in the vapor phase of liquid nitrogen. Analytical flow cytometry was used to check the purity and quantity of every magnetically sorted T cell population. Genomic DNA was isolated from each sorted fraction and quantified by UV absorbance on a Nanodrop 2000c. Comment on this clone: Its antigen is still unknown. Base qualities are not at hand, and no much larger clone is one base apart.

There are 15 amino acids in the CDR3, from cysteine to phenylalanine inclusive. Just the 45-base CDR3 DNA is kept, in frame starting at base 1. Taken from the germline V gene, the CDR1 and CDR2 loops are MDHEN and SYDVKM. V was cut back by 5 bases and J by 6 bases, leaving a gap of 19 bases between them. The chain joins TRBV28 to TRBJ1-1; no confident D gene assignment can be made. This sequence was found in a young man in good health. The sample comprised naive CD4+ T cells sorted from blood. Read against the paper, the sample's cell subset or site label means: CD45RA+ positively selected. Here is the DNA: TGTGCCAGCAGTCCTCGGACGAGGGTGGCGCCTGAAGCTTTCTTT. Translated, it reads CASSPRTRVAPEAFF.